This TCR beta chain is from a study of shared clonotypes between healthy human individuals. Study findings and constraints: It was only blood that was sampled, and tissue repertoires likely differ.

The CDR3 contains 13 residues. In germline, CDR1 is SQVTM, CDR2 ANQGSEA. Trimming removed 7 bases at V and 5 bases at J, with 17 bases between. Only in-frame clones appear in the TCRdb table, and some are missing; sequencing was by immunoSEQ multiplex PCR. Among more than 1.2 million clones listed, around 98.5% were seen once. This clone was recorded only once. Its antigen remains unidentified. The sequencing sample was made of naive CD4+ T cells sorted from blood. Subset meaning: CD45RA+ positively selected. This sequence was found in a man aged 25-40 years in good health. J is TRBJ1-1 and V is TRBV29-1; D possibly corresponds to TRBD1 (5 bases). CDR3 sequence reads: CSGAKGTLTEAFF. CDR3 bases: TGCAGCGGCGCAAAGGGGACCTTGACTGAAGCTTTCTTT. Based on the CDR3 plus reference TRBV29-1 and TRBJ1-1, the full variable domain is SAVISQKPSRDICQRGTSLTIQCQVDSQVTMMFWYRQQPGQSLTLIATANQGSEATYESGFVIDKFPISRPNLTFSTLTVSNMSPEDSSIYLCSGAKGTLTEAFFGQGTRLTVV.